Following are 4 T cell receptor beta chains from one sample sequenced in a study of T cells in Graves' hyperthyroidism and ophthalmopathy. RNA transcripts provided the source from which TCR beta CDR3 regions were amplified. Carried out on the TCR CDR3, a first-round RT-PCR used the HTBI primer set. TCRdb analysed the multiplex PCR reads with MiXCR anew, one entry per CDR3 protein. The table lists 45,000 to 60,000 distinct CDR3 sequences, around half of them singletons. The sequenced sample was blood. The receptors shown here come from a woman aged 25 to 39 with Graves' ophthalmopathy.

This clonotype has ten or more counts. The chain links TRBV7-2 to TRBJ2-3; possibly TRBD2 for D (6 bases). The CDR3 totals 13 residues. The germline CDR1 and CDR2 sequences are SGHTA and FQGNSA. V lost 1 base and J lost 11, with 13 bases in between. DNA for the CDR3: TGTGCCAGCAGCTTAGGGAGACTAGAAAAGCAGTATTTT. Amino acid sequence: CASSLGRLEKQYF.

This clonotype was observed at least ten times. This sequence joins TRBV5-1 and TRBJ2-7; 13 bases line up with TRBD2. After removal of 2 bases from V and 3 bases from J, the junction contained 2 bases not matched to a gene. This CDR3 has 15 residues. Per germline, CDR1 SGHRS and CDR2 YFSETQ. This CDR3 is CASSLGLAGVYEQYF. The CDR3 coding sequence is TGCGCCAGCAGCTTAGGACTAGCGGGAGTCTACGAGCAGTACTTC. The entire variable domain, with the rest obtained from reference TRBV5-1 and TRBJ2-7, is as follows: KAGVTQTPRYLIKTRGQQVTLSCSPISGHRSVSWYQQTPGQGLQFLFEYFSETQRNKGNFPGRFSGRQFSNSRSEMNVSTLELGDSALYLCASSLGLAGVYEQYFGPGTRLTVT.

There are many counts of this clonotype. The chain has TRBV2 and TRBJ2-1; either TRBD1 or TRBD2 may supply D (5 bases each). The CDR3 totals 13 residues. V gave up 8 bases and J gave up 4 bases, with 12 bases separating them. Germline V gene data show CDR1 as SNHLY and CDR2 as FYNNEI. The chain's CDR3 is CASLRDQYNEQFF. In DNA, the CDR3 is TGTGCCAGCCTCCGGGACCAGTACAATGAGCAGTTCTTC.

This clonotype was seen at least ten times. The chain is built from TRBV7-9 and TRBJ2-7; 7 positions match TRBD1. From germline, CDR1 is SEHNR and CDR2 FQNEAQ (reference sequence). The CDR3 length is 15 residues. Germline trimming cut 3 bases from V and 6 bases from J; bases unmatched to any gene: 11. The chain's CDR3 is CASSLDTTGFGEQYF. The CDR3 DNA reads TGTGCCAGCAGCTTGGATACGACAGGGTTTGGCGAGCAGTACTTC.